One sample yielded the 29 T cell receptor beta chains listed below, sequenced in a study of blood T cell repertoires in COVID-19. Here immunoSEQ multiplex PCR was the method, and the copy in TCRdb shows in-frame clones only, minus some. The table lists over 200,000 clones, around 90% of them singletons. The sequenced material came from peripheral blood. These receptors were obtained from a woman in her thirties with acute or convalescent COVID-19.

This chain uses TRBV12-3 or TRBV12-4 with TRBJ2-1; D is uncertain. There are 12 residues in the CDR3. Trimming removed 6 bases from V and 9 bases from J, with 12 bases in between. CDR3 bases: TGTGCCAGCAGCGACAAGATCAGTGAGCAGTTCTTC. Protein sequence: CASSDKISEQFF.

The chain combines TRBV5-1 with TRBJ1-1, with 8 bases lining up with TRBD1. The CDR3 runs 15 residues. The germline V gene encodes CDR1 SGHRS and CDR2 YFSETQ. V lost 5 bases, J lost 5 bases, and 11 bases stayed unmatched. CDR3 sequence reads: CASRPGDRRKTEAFF. CDR3 sequence (DNA): TGCGCCAGCAGGCCAGGGGACAGGAGAAAGACTGAAGCTTTCTTT.

The chain employs TRBV6-1 and TRBJ1-5; TRBD1 matches at 12 bases. With 2 bases clipped from V and 4 bases from J, the junction kept 6 bases outside the gene matches. Germline assignment: CDR1 MNHNS and CDR2 SASEGT. This CDR3 is 17 amino acids long. CDR3 protein: CASSELGTGGFNQPQHF. DNA of the CDR3: TGTGCCAGCAGTGAACTAGGGACAGGGGGCTTTAATCAGCCCCAGCATTTT.

The chain joins TRBV7-8 to TRBJ2-1, with 7 bases matching TRBD2. With 2 bases clipped from V and 7 bases from J, the junction kept 14 bases outside the gene matches. CDR3 length: 17 residues. Germline CDR1 is SGHVS and CDR2 is FQNEAQ. The CDR3: CASSLRIVREEQNEQFF. Written as DNA, the CDR3 is TGTGCCAGCAGCTTACGGATTGTTCGGGAGGAACAGAATGAGCAGTTCTTC.

The chain carries TRBV11-2 and TRBJ2-1, with D perhaps matching TRBD1 (5 bases). V lost 0 bases and J lost 12, with 6 bases in between. This CDR3 contains 11 residues. CDR1 is SGHAT and CDR2 is FQNNGV in the germline V gene. The CDR3, as DNA: TGTGCCAGCAGCTTAGACCAGGGGCAGTTCTTC. Translating gives CASSLDQGQFF.

V gene TRBV9 combines with J gene TRBJ2-7; TRBD2 matches 8 bases. The CDR3 loop spans 14 amino acids. The J segment lost 5 bases and the V segment lost 0 bases, leaving 4 bases of the junction unmatched. CDR1 is SGDLS, CDR2 YYNGEE, per germline. CDR3 protein: CASSVAGGSDEQYF. The CDR3 DNA follows: TGTGCCAGCAGCGTAGCGGGAGGGAGCGACGAGCAGTACTTC. The full variable domain, rest sourced from reference TRBV9 and TRBJ2-7, is DSGVTQTPKHLITATGQRVTLRCSPRSGDLSVYWYQQSLDQGLQFLIQYYNGEERAKGNILERFSAQQFPDLHSELNLSSLELGDSALYFCASSVAGGSDEQYFGPGTRLTVT.

The chain employs TRBV6-5 and TRBJ2-7; D perhaps matches TRBD2 (5 bases). The germline V gene has CDR1 MNHEY and CDR2 SVGAGI. The V gene lost 6 bases and the J gene lost 0 bases, with 15 bases spanning the gap. The CDR3 length is 15 residues. CDR3 sequence (DNA): TGTGCCAGCAGGTCCAGCGGTCTTAGCTCCTACGAGCAGTACTTC. Amino acid sequence: CASRSSGLSSYEQYF.

The chain couples TRBV15 to TRBJ1-2; a possible D gene is TRBD1 (5 bases). The CDR3 runs 12 residues. The germline V gene has CDR1 LNHNV and CDR2 YYDKDF (reference sequence). V lost 6 bases and J 7 bases, leaving 12 bases between the germline ends. The CDR3 sequence is CATSRGTVGYTF. CDR3 DNA sequence: TGTGCCACCAGTCGGGGGACCGTTGGCTACACCTTC.

Only one count was recorded for this clone. This chain connects TRBV27 to TRBJ1-2, with TRBD1 matching over 9 bases. The trim removed 2 bases at V and 5 bases at J, leaving 9 bases unmatched. The CDR3 runs 16 residues. The germline V gene encodes CDR1 MNHEY and CDR2 SMNVEV (reference sequence). CDR3 coding DNA: TGTGCCAGCAGTTTAGGGACAGGGAGCGGGACTTATGGCTACACCTTC. Its translation is CASSLGTGSGTYGYTF.

The CDR3 loop reads CASSQLGQANSGNTIYF. In DNA form, the CDR3 reads TGCGCCAGCAGCCAACTGGGACAGGCTAACTCTGGAAACACCATATATTTT. The gene calls are TRBV4-3 and TRBJ1-3; TRBD1 matches at 8 bases. The CDR3 loop spans 17 amino acids. Germline-derived CDR1 and CDR2 are LGHNA and YSLEER. The V gene end was trimmed by 2 bases and the J gene end by 0 bases; junction bases not matched to a gene: 6.

This sequence joins TRBV5-1 and TRBJ2-5; 12 nucleotides align to TRBD2. This CDR3 is 16 amino acids long. Unmatched junction bases numbered 5, after V lost 0 bases and J lost 5 bases. Germline V gene data show CDR1 as SGHRS and CDR2 as YFSETQ. The CDR3 loop reads CASSLALAGGSETQYF. The CDR3 coding sequence is TGCGCCAGCAGCTTGGCCCTAGCGGGAGGGTCTGAGACCCAGTACTTC.

The chain employs TRBV24-1 and TRBJ2-7; 7 bases align to TRBD2. This CDR3 is built from 13 residues. The ends lost 5 bases at V and 5 bases at J; junction bases unmatched: 5. Germline assignment: CDR1 KGHDR and CDR2 SFDVKD. CDR3 in amino acids: CATSAMGLNEQYF. The CDR3 region has the DNA TGTGCCACCAGTGCCATGGGACTAAACGAGCAGTACTTC.

The rearrangement joins TRBV30 to TRBJ2-5; tentative D call: TRBD1 (6 bases). Between the trimmed V and J ends, which lost 1 base and 3 bases, there was a span of 9 bases. The germline V gene has CDR1 GTSNPN and CDR2 SVGIG (reference sequence). The CDR3 length is 13 residues. The CDR3 DNA is TGTGCCTGGAGTGCCGGACAGAAAGAGACCCAGTACTTC. Protein: CAWSAGQKETQYF.

The V and J genes are TRBV6-4 and TRBJ1-6; 7 positions agree with TRBD1. Losses at the gene ends were 6 bases for V and 7 bases for J; bases not matched to a gene: 6. The CDR3 extends over 14 amino acids. The germline CDR1 and CDR2 sequences are MRHNA and SNTAGT. The CDR3 sequence is CASRRDSKNSPLHF. The CDR3 DNA is TGTGCCAGCAGACGGGACAGCAAAAATTCACCCCTCCACTTT.

The CDR3 region is CASSHGGAATYEQYF. CDR3 DNA sequence: TGCGCCAGCAGCCATGGCGGGGCAGCCACCTACGAGCAGTACTTC. The V call is TRBV4-3, the J call TRBJ2-7; the D gene is possibly TRBD2 (6 bases). V lost 3 bases to trimming and J lost 2 bases, with 14 bases between them. Germline CDR1 is LGHNA and CDR2 is YSLEER. The CDR3 extends over 15 amino acids.

This chain uses TRBV5-4 with TRBJ2-7; 7 bases map to TRBD1. Trimming at V came to 2 bases and at J to 6 bases, leaving 5 bases not matched to a gene. This CDR3 has 13 amino acids. Germline CDR1 is SGHNT and CDR2 is YYREEE (reference sequence). The CDR3 DNA follows: TGTGCCAGCAGCTTACCACAGGGGCGCGAGCAGTACTTC. It translates to CASSLPQGREQYF.

This clone was seen a few times. The V call is TRBV7-2, the J call TRBJ2-5; 14 bases are shared with TRBD2. Trimming removed 4 bases from V and 3 bases from J; junction bases left unmatched: 4. CDR3 length equals 16 residues. In germline, CDR1 is SGHTA, CDR2 FQGNSA. The CDR3 loop reads CASSSRGLAGEETQYF. The CDR3 nucleotides are TGTGCCAGCAGCTCCCGGGGACTAGCGGGAGAAGAGACCCAGTACTTC. The entire variable domain, with the rest obtained from reference TRBV7-2 and TRBJ2-5, is as follows: GAGVSQSPSNKVTEKGKDVELRCDPISGHTALYWYRQSLGQGLEFLIYFQGNSAPDKSGLPSDRFSAERTGGSVSTLTIQRTQQEDSAVYLCASSSRGLAGEETQYFGPGTRLLVL.

The chain employs TRBV19 and TRBJ2-1; TRBD2 matches at 9 bases. The V segment lost 4 bases and the J segment 3 bases; nucleotides outside the gene matches: 7. Looked up from germline, CDR1 is LNHDA and CDR2 is SQIVND (reference sequence). This CDR3 is built from 16 residues. This chain's CDR3 is CASSNPGLALYNEQFF. CDR3 DNA sequence: TGTGCCAGTAGTAACCCGGGACTAGCACTCTACAATGAGCAGTTCTTC.

The chain combines TRBV27 with TRBJ2-7, with 7 nucleotides matching TRBD2. CDR3 length: 15 amino acids. J lost 2 bases, V lost 2 bases, and 6 bases had no gene match. CDR1 and CDR2 from the germline V gene are MNHEY and SMNVEV (reference sequence). The CDR3 loop is CASSLGFSGPYEQYF. Written as DNA, the CDR3 is TGTGCCAGCAGTTTAGGGTTTAGCGGGCCCTACGAGCAGTACTTC.

V is TRBV7-9 and J is TRBJ2-1; 7 positions match TRBD2. Trimming took 6 bases from V and 7 from J; bases not matched to a gene: 12. The CDR3 totals 15 residues. Germline V gives CDR1 SEHNR, CDR2 FQNEAQ (reference sequence). The CDR3 sequence: CASSPKGGYRNEQFF. The CDR3 nucleotides are TGTGCCAGCAGTCCAAAGGGAGGGTATAGGAATGAGCAGTTCTTC.

The genes are TRBV7-9 and TRBJ2-1; 9 positions match TRBD2. The junction had 11 bases not matched to a gene; V was cut back by 5 bases and J by 3 bases. Germline V gene sequence: CDR1 SEHNR, CDR2 FQNEAQ (reference sequence). CDR3 length: 17 residues. CDR3 DNA sequence: TGTGCCAGCAGCCCCGTAATGCGGGAGGGACTCTACAATGAGCAGTTCTTC. Translating it yields CASSPVMREGLYNEQFF.

This rearrangement joins TRBV7-8 to TRBJ2-2; 8 bases agree with TRBD1. CDR1 and CDR2 (germline): SGHVS, FQNEAQ. CDR3 length equals 17 residues. The junction had 6 bases not matched to a gene; V was cut back by 1 base and J by 2 bases. Here the CDR3 reads CASSLEKQGVNTGELFF. CDR3 nucleotides: TGTGCCAGCAGCTTAGAAAAACAGGGGGTTAACACCGGGGAGCTGTTTTTT.

V usage is TRBV5-4 and J usage is TRBJ1-1, with a weak D call TRBD1 (5 bases). This CDR3 has 15 amino acids. The germline CDR1 and CDR2 sequences are SGHNT and YYREEE (reference sequence). The V end was cut by 6 bases, the J end by 0 bases, with 15 bases between. Written as DNA, the CDR3 is TGTGCCAGCATAAATAAAGGGGTGATGAACACTGAAGCTTTCTTT. Protein product: CASINKGVMNTEAFF.

The V call is TRBV2, the J call TRBJ2-6; 9 nucleotides align to TRBD1. J was trimmed by 1 base and V by 10 bases; bases with no gene match: 8. The CDR3 runs 16 residues. Germline V lookup: CDR1 SNHLY, CDR2 FYNNEI. The CDR3 reads CATRNRGLSGANVLTF. In nucleotides, the CDR3 is TGTGCCACCAGAAACAGGGGGCTGTCTGGGGCCAACGTCCTGACTTTC.

This clone was found once. The chain uses TRBV4-1 and TRBJ2-1; D gene unclear. This CDR3 is built from 13 residues. The germline gives CDR1 MGHRA, CDR2 YSYEKL. V lost 2 bases to trimming and J lost 3 bases, with 5 bases between them. The CDR3 nucleotides read TGCGCCAGCAGCCAACTTATCTACAATGAGCAGTTCTTC. Protein sequence: CASSQLIYNEQFF.

This chain connects TRBV9 to TRBJ2-7; 8 nucleotides match TRBD1. V was clipped by 2 bases and J by 6 bases; unmatched bases: 13. The CDR3 has 16 amino acids. CDR1 is SGDLS, CDR2 YYNGEE, per germline. The DNA for the CDR3 is TGTGCCAGCAGCGTGTCTGACAGGGGCCCCCGAAGCGAGCAGTACTTC. The encoded protein is CASSVSDRGPRSEQYF.

The rearrangement joins TRBV15 to TRBJ2-1; the D gene is possibly TRBD2 (6 bases). Trimming removed 8 bases at V and 4 bases at J, with 9 bases between. The CDR3 extends over 12 amino acids. Germline CDR1 reads LNHNV; CDR2 reads YYDKDF (reference sequence). CDR3 sequence: CATGRGYNEQFF. The DNA for the CDR3 is TGTGCCACCGGGCGGGGTTACAATGAGCAGTTCTTC.

The V and J genes are TRBV4-3 and TRBJ1-1; the match to TRBD1 covers 8 bases. The junction had 3 bases not matched to a gene; V was cut back by 0 bases and J by 6 bases. The CDR3 totals 14 residues. In germline, CDR1 is LGHNA, CDR2 YSLEER. The CDR3 region is CASSQEEGQAEAFF. Written as DNA, the CDR3 is TGCGCCAGCAGCCAAGAGGAGGGACAGGCTGAAGCTTTCTTT.

The chain employs TRBV12-3 or TRBV12-4 and TRBJ2-7, with a tentative D call TRBD2 (6 bases). V was pared by 6 bases and J by 4 bases, with 13 bases between. This CDR3 contains 13 residues. CDR3 loop: CASSRNGGYEQYF. The CDR3, as DNA: TGTGCCAGCAGCCGCAATGGGGGGTACGAGCAGTACTTC.